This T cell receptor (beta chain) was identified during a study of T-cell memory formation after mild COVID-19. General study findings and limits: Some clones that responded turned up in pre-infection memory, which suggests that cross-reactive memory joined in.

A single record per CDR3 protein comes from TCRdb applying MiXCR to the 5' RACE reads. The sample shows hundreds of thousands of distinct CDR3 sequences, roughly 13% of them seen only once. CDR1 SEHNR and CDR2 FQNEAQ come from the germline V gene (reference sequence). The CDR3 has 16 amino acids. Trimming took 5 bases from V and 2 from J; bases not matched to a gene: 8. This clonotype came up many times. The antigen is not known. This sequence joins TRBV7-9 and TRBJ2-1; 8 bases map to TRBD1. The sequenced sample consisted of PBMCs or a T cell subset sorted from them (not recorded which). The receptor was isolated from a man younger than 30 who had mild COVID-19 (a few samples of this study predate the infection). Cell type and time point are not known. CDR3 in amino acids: CASSLGRTGPYNEQFF. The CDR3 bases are TGTGCCAGCAGCCTCGGAAGGACAGGGCCCTACAATGAGCAGTTCTTC.